The next 26 T cell receptor beta chains were all read from a single sample in a study of blood T cell repertoires in COVID-19. Using immunoSEQ multiplex PCR, the repertoire was profiled, and TCRdb retains in-frame clones only, with some absent. The repertoire consists of 300,000 to 350,000 clones, with roughly 90% occurring once and the leading ten covering approximately 0.98%. The sequenced material came from peripheral blood. All receptors come from a woman between 35 and 50 years old with COVID-19, enrolled during active disease.

J is TRBJ1-6 and V is TRBV18; no clear D. V shed 3 bases and J shed 0 bases, with 12 bases lying between them. The germline V gene encodes CDR1 KGHSH and CDR2 LQKENI. The CDR3 has 17 residues. The CDR3 sequence: CASSPLNPSSYNSPLHF. The CDR3 DNA is TGTGCCAGCTCACCCCTGAATCCGAGCTCCTATAATTCACCCCTCCACTTT.

This chain links TRBV12-3 or TRBV12-4 with TRBJ1-4; D is uncertain. Trimming shortened V by 3 bases and J by 10 bases, and 9 bases separated the two germline ends. The CDR3 runs to 12 residues. The CDR3 spells CASSFGVVKLFF. The DNA of the CDR3 is TGTGCCAGCAGTTTCGGAGTTGTAAAACTGTTTTTT.

The gene calls are TRBV11-1 and TRBJ2-1; D is perhaps TRBD2 (7 bases). Trimming removed 1 base from V and 6 bases from J, with 16 bases in between. This CDR3 comprises 16 residues. CDR1 is SGHAT, CDR2 FQDESV, per germline (reference sequence). CDR3 bases: TGTGCCAGCAGCTTAGAGGCGCGGGGGCAGCTCAATGAGCAGTTCTTC. Translating gives CASSLEARGQLNEQFF. Drawing the rest from reference TRBV11-1 and TRBJ2-1, the complete variable domain is EAEVAQSPRYKITEKSQAVAFWCDPISGHATLYWYRQILGQGPELLVQFQDESVVDDSQLPKDRFSAERLKGVDSTLKIQPAELGDSAMYLCASSLEARGQLNEQFFGPGTRLTVL.

The table lists this clone with a count of one. V gene TRBV20-1 combines with J gene TRBJ1-1; D may be TRBD1 (5 bases). The V gene lost 5 bases and the J gene lost 5 bases, with 9 bases spanning the gap. This CDR3 is 11 amino acids long. Germline loops: CDR1 DFQATT, CDR2 SNEGSKA (reference sequence). CDR3 residues: CSAQGVTEAFF. The CDR3 coding sequence is TGCAGTGCTCAAGGGGTAACTGAAGCTTTCTTT.

In its sample, this clone was seen a few times. The chain has TRBV7-2 and TRBJ2-1, with a tentative D call TRBD1 (5 bases). From germline, CDR1 is SGHTA and CDR2 FQGNSA. V was trimmed by 8 bases and J by 6 bases, leaving 17 bases between them. This CDR3 has 14 residues. Here the CDR3 reads CASSPDRFTNEQFF. Here the CDR3 DNA reads TGTGCCAGCTCCCCCGACAGATTTACCAATGAGCAGTTCTTC.

This chain links TRBV6-2 or TRBV6-3 with TRBJ2-2; 10 bases match TRBD2. Germline V gives CDR1 MNHEY, CDR2 SVGEGT. The CDR3 has 14 residues. With V trimmed by 4 bases and J by 7 bases, 3 bases remained unmatched. The CDR3 loop reads CASSSGTSVGELFF. In DNA, the CDR3 is TGTGCCAGCAGTTCCGGGACTAGCGTCGGGGAGCTGTTTTTT.

The V and J genes are TRBV2 and TRBJ2-1; D is unresolved. Deletions cut 5 bases from V and 5 bases from J, with 10 bases between. Germline assignment: CDR1 SNHLY and CDR2 FYNNEI. The CDR3 extends over 13 amino acids. The CDR3 region is CASSSRADNEQFF. CDR3 DNA sequence: TGTGCCAGCAGTTCCCGAGCTGACAATGAGCAGTTCTTC.

This clone was counted a few times. The V gene is TRBV5-5, the J gene TRBJ1-1; TRBD1 is a possible D gene (5 bases). The CDR3 contains 13 residues. Per the germline V gene, CDR1 is SGHKS and CDR2 is YYEKEE (reference sequence). The ends were cut back, 0 bases at V and 6 bases at J, with 9 bases in the middle. CDR3 amino acids: CASSLVRAAEAFF. The CDR3 DNA reads as TGTGCCAGCAGCTTGGTCAGGGCGGCTGAAGCTTTCTTT.

The chain employs TRBV5-4 and TRBJ2-1, with 9 bases aligning to TRBD1. CDR1 and CDR2 (germline): SGHNT, YYREEE (reference sequence). The length of the CDR3 is 14 residues. V lost 3 bases and J lost 7; bases outside the gene matches: 5. The chain's CDR3 is CASSWGQGRNEQFF. The CDR3 DNA reads TGTGCCAGCAGCTGGGGACAGGGACGGAATGAGCAGTTCTTC.

This chain uses TRBV9 with TRBJ2-3; 8 bases line up with TRBD2. Germline V gene lookup returns CDR1 SGDLS and CDR2 YYNGEE. The CDR3 is 16 residues long. With 5 bases clipped from V and 1 base from J, the junction kept 9 bases outside the gene matches. The CDR3 loop reads CASRQTAGVGTDTQYF. The CDR3 DNA follows: TGTGCCAGCAGGCAGACAGCGGGAGTGGGCACAGATACGCAGTATTTT. Looking up the rest from reference TRBV9 and TRBJ2-3 gives the full variable domain: DSGVTQTPKHLITATGQRVTLRCSPRSGDLSVYWYQQSLDQGLQFLIQYYNGEERAKGNILERFSAQQFPDLHSELNLSSLELGDSALYFCASRQTAGVGTDTQYFGPGTRLTVL.

The chain links TRBV7-9 to TRBJ1-5, with a possible D match to TRBD1 (6 bases). CDR1 and CDR2 (germline): SEHNR, FQNEAQ (reference sequence). V was clipped by 2 bases and J by 8 bases, with 13 bases between them. The CDR3 consists of 14 residues. CDR3 DNA sequence: TGTGCCAGCAGCTTATCGGGGGGCCTGGAGCCCCAGCATTTT. Its translation: CASSLSGGLEPQHF. The entire variable domain, with the rest obtained from reference TRBV7-9 and TRBJ1-5, is as follows: DTGVSQNPRHKITKRGQNVTFRCDPISEHNRLYWYRQTLGQGPEFLTYFQNEAQLEKSRLLSDRFSAERPKGSFSTLEIQRTEQGDSAMYLCASSLSGGLEPQHFGDGTRLSIL.

The gene calls are TRBV6-1 and TRBJ2-1; 7 positions agree with TRBD2. After removal of 0 bases from V and 4 bases from J, the junction contained 0 bases not matched to a gene. The germline gives CDR1 MNHNS, CDR2 SASEGT. The CDR3 is 14 amino acids. The CDR3 sequence is CASSEAGGYNEQFF. The CDR3 DNA follows: TGTGCCAGCAGTGAAGCGGGAGGGTACAATGAGCAGTTCTTC.

The chain links TRBV3-1 (or the pseudogene TRBV3-2) to TRBJ2-2, with D possibly matching TRBD1 (5 bases). The CDR3 consists of 18 residues. The germline V gene encodes CDR1 LGHDT and CDR2 YNNKEL (reference sequence). Trimming removed 5 bases at V and 6 bases at J, with 25 bases between. The CDR3: CASSNFLGAPISSGELFF. The DNA of the CDR3 is TGTGCCAGCAGCAACTTTCTAGGGGCCCCAATCAGTTCCGGGGAGCTGTTTTTT.

The rearrangement joins TRBV5-1 to TRBJ1-1; D call uncertain. Germline V gives CDR1 SGHRS, CDR2 YFSETQ. The CDR3 loop spans 14 amino acids. Trimming cost V 0 bases and J 1 base, with 7 bases left between them. CDR3 sequence: CASSLVSGNTEAFF. CDR3 DNA sequence: TGCGCCAGCAGCTTGGTTTCAGGGAACACTGAAGCTTTCTTT.

The chain couples TRBV19 to TRBJ2-3, with 13 nucleotides matching TRBD2. Germline CDR1 LNHDA, CDR2 SQIVND (reference sequence). Unmatched junction bases numbered 5, after V lost 6 bases and J lost 5 bases. This CDR3 is 15 amino acids long. CDR3 sequence (DNA): TGTGCCAGTAGAACTAGCGGGGGGGCCCAAGATACGCAGTATTTT. Its protein is CASRTSGGAQDTQYF.

The rearrangement links TRBV2 to TRBJ1-2; D is perhaps TRBD1 (6 bases). V lost 7 bases and J lost 4, with 13 bases in between. Germline CDR1 reads SNHLY; CDR2 reads FYNNEI. The length of the CDR3 is 13 residues. CDR3 sequence: CASMAGGLYGYTF. CDR3 bases: TGTGCCAGCATGGCGGGGGGCCTCTATGGCTACACCTTC.

The chain employs TRBV27 and TRBJ2-7, with a weak D call TRBD2 (6 bases). Trimming removed 2 bases at V and 2 bases at J, with 16 bases between. CDR3 size: 16 residues. Germline CDR1 reads MNHEY; CDR2 reads SMNVEV (reference sequence). The CDR3 DNA reads TGTGCCAGCAGTTTAGGAGCGGAGGGCACTCCCTACGAGCAGTACTTC. This gives the protein CASSLGAEGTPYEQYF.

The sample holds one count of this clone. The chain uses TRBV30 and TRBJ1-2; 7 bases align to TRBD1. J lost 2 bases, V lost 0 bases, and 0 bases had no gene match. CDR1 and CDR2 from the germline V gene are GTSNPN and SVGIG (reference sequence). CDR3 length: 13 residues. The CDR3: CAWSVGQNYGYTF. The CDR3 coding sequence is TGTGCCTGGAGTGTGGGACAGAACTATGGCTACACCTTC.

This clone was seen just once. The V call is TRBV18, the J call TRBJ1-4; 7 bases fit TRBD1. Germline loops: CDR1 KGHSH, CDR2 LQKENI. J lost 5 bases, V lost 6 bases, and 18 bases had no gene match. This CDR3 region has 18 residues. For the CDR3, the DNA is TGTGCCAGCTCCCCCAGGAGAGAACCGGGACAGCTAAATGAAAAACTGTTTTTT. The encoded protein is CASSPRREPGQLNEKLFF.

This chain links TRBV7-2 with TRBJ2-7; 10 nucleotides match TRBD2. Germline V gene lookup returns CDR1 SGHTA and CDR2 FQGNSA. The CDR3 runs 14 residues. After removal of 6 bases from V and 7 bases from J, the junction contained 9 bases not matched to a gene. The CDR3 reads CASRHGLAEGEQYF. The CDR3 DNA follows: TGTGCCAGCAGACACGGACTAGCGGAGGGGGAGCAGTACTTC.

This chain links TRBV28 with TRBJ1-2; a possible D gene is TRBD1 (6 bases). The CDR3 spans 15 residues. The V end was cut by 3 bases, the J end by 5 bases, with 16 bases between. CDR1 is MDHEN, CDR2 SYDVKM, per germline. CDR3 nucleotide sequence: TGTGCCAGCAGTTTGAGGGGGGGCGCGGGGTATGGCTACACCTTC. Its protein is CASSLRGGAGYGYTF.

This clone was detected only once. V usage is TRBV27 and J usage is TRBJ2-2; 10 nucleotides match TRBD1. The ends lost 5 bases at V and 1 base at J; junction bases unmatched: 7. The CDR3 has 17 amino acids. In germline, CDR1 is MNHEY, CDR2 SMNVEV (reference sequence). The CDR3 DNA is TGTGCCAGCAGTACACCCCGGGACAGGGGGAACACCGGGGAGCTGTTTTTT. Translated: CASSTPRDRGNTGELFF.

The chain employs TRBV25-1 and TRBJ2-7; 10 bases are shared with TRBD1. V gave up 2 bases and J gave up 6 bases; unmatched junction bases: 7. This CDR3 comprises 15 residues. The germline CDR1 and CDR2 sequences are MGHDK and SYGVNS. CDR3 in amino acids: CASSEDGTGAPEQYF. The CDR3 bases are TGTGCCAGCAGTGAAGACGGGACAGGGGCACCCGAGCAGTACTTC.

The genes are TRBV11-1 and TRBJ2-7; TRBD1 aligns across 9 bases. The CDR3 covers 15 residues. Trimming at V came to 5 bases and at J to 6 bases, leaving 11 bases not matched to a gene. Germline values: CDR1 SGHAT, CDR2 FQDESV (reference sequence). The CDR3 sequence: CASSLTRDRDFEQYF. The CDR3 DNA sequence: TGTGCCAGCAGCCTGACCCGGGACAGGGATTTCGAGCAGTACTTC.

The J gene is TRBJ2-1, the V gene TRBV5-1, with a weak D call TRBD2 (6 bases). Deletions cut 4 bases from V and 15 bases from J, with 20 bases between. Per the germline V gene, CDR1 is SGHRS and CDR2 is YFSETQ. The CDR3 consists of 13 residues. CDR3 sequence reads: CASSPGRTTLPFF. The DNA of the CDR3 is TGCGCCAGCAGCCCCGGACGGACTACTCTTCCGTTCTTC.

The chain has TRBV5-1 and TRBJ1-6; 7 nucleotides line up with TRBD1. Germline V lookup: CDR1 SGHRS, CDR2 YFSETQ. The CDR3 contains 16 residues. The V gene end was trimmed by 4 bases and the J gene end by 8 bases; junction bases not matched to a gene: 12. CDR3 DNA: TGCGCCAGCAGCCCCTTAGACAGGGCTATGGATTCACCCCTCCACTTT. The encoded protein is CASSPLDRAMDSPLHF.